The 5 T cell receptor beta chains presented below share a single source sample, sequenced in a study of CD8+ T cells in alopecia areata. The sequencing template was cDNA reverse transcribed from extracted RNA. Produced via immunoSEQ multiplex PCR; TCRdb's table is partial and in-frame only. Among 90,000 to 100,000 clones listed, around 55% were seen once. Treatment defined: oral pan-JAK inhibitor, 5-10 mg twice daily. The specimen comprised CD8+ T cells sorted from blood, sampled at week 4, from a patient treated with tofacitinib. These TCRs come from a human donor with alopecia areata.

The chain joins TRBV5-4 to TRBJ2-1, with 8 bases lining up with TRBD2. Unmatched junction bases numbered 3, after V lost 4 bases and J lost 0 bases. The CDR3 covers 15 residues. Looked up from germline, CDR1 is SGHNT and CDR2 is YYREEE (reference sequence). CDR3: CASSVSGVSYNEQFF. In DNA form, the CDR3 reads TGTGCCAGCAGCGTTAGCGGGGTCTCCTACAATGAGCAGTTCTTC.

CDR3 protein: CAWSVSSSYEQYF. The CDR3 DNA sequence: TGTGCCTGGAGTGTGAGCAGCTCCTACGAGCAGTACTTC. The chain couples TRBV30 to TRBJ2-7, with no clear D. From germline, CDR1 is GTSNPN and CDR2 SVGIG (reference sequence). V was pared by 0 bases and J by 0 bases, with 6 bases between. The CDR3 is 13 residues long.

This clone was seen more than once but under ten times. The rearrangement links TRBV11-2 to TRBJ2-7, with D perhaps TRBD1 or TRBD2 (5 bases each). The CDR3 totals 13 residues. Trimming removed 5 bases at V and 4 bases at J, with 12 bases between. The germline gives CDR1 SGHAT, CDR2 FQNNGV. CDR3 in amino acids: CASSRDGTYEQYF. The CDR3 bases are TGTGCCAGCAGCCGGGACGGAACATACGAGCAGTACTTC. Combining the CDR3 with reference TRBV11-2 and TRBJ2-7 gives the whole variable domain EAGVAQSPRYKIIEKRQSVAFWCNPISGHATLYWYQQILGQGPKLLIQFQNNGVVDDSQLPKDRFSAERLKGVDSTLKIQPAKLEDSAVYLCASSRDGTYEQYFGPGTRLTVT.

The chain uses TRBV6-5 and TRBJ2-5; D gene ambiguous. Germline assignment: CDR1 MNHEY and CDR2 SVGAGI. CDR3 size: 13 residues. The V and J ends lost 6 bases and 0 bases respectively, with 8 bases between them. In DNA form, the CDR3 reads TGTGCCAGCAGAGACTCCCACCAAGAGACCCAGTACTTC. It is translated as CASRDSHQETQYF.

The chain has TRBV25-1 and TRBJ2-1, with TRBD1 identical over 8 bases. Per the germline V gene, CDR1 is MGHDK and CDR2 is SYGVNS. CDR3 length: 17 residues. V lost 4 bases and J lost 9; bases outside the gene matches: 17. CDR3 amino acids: CASSGRGPGTYSTEQFF. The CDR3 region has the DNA TGTGCCAGCAGTGGCAGGGGGCCCGGGACTTATTCCACTGAGCAGTTCTTC. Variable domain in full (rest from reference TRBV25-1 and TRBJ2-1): EADIYQTPRYLVIGTGKKITLECSQTMGHDKMYWYQQDPGMELHLIHYSYGVNSTEKGDLSSESTVSRIRTEHFPLTLESARPSHTSQYLCASSGRGPGTYSTEQFFGPGTRLTVL.